The 9 T cell receptor beta chains in this list originate from one sample, sequenced in a study of monozygotic twins with inflammatory bowel disease. TCRdb re-called the 5' RACE reads, yielding one record per CDR3 amino acid sequence without DNA. This table lists a few hundred thousand distinct CDR3 sequences. Sequencing was done on a sample of blood. The receptors were gathered from a human donor with ulcerative colitis or Crohn's disease, or a healthy co-twin of an affected twin (not recorded which).

The chain carries TRBV12-3 or TRBV12-4 and TRBJ2-7. The CDR3 has 13 residues. This CDR3 is CASTWGGAYEQYF.

The chain couples TRBV4-2 to TRBJ1-6; as DNA is missing, the TRBD1 call by TCRdb cannot be tested. This CDR3 has 16 residues. Germline lookup yields CDR1 LGHNA and CDR2 YNFKEQ. Here the CDR3 reads CASSPGPRGQGSPLHF.

The chain recombines TRBV28 with TRBJ2-5; TCRdb calls TRBD1, which cannot be checked without DNA. The CDR3 extends over 18 amino acids. Germline V gives CDR1 MDHEN, CDR2 SYDVKM. This chain's CDR3 is CASSNLKGHRGGQETQYF.

The chain carries TRBV20-1 and TRBJ2-5. The CDR3 is 14 residues long. Germline V gives CDR1 DFQATT, CDR2 SNEGSKA (reference sequence). The CDR3 here is CSARDLRTQETQYF.

V is TRBV5-1 and J is TRBJ1-1; the TCRdb call, TRBD1, lacks DNA for checking. This CDR3 has 14 amino acids. CDR1 SGHRS and CDR2 YFSETQ come from the germline V gene. CDR3 in amino acids: CASGWGGENTEAFF.

The rearrangement links TRBV29-1 to TRBJ2-7. In germline, CDR1 is SQVTM, CDR2 ANQGSEA. The CDR3 sequence is 14 residues long. This CDR3 is CSVADEVVSYEQYF.

V and J are TRBV6-5 and TRBJ2-1; TCRdb's D gene call, TRBD1, goes unchecked for lack of DNA. Germline CDR1 and CDR2: MNHEY and SVGAGI. The CDR3 consists of 13 residues. The CDR3 here is CASRRQGYNEQFF.

The chain recombines TRBV14 with TRBJ1-2. The V gene's germline CDR1 is SGHDN and CDR2 FVKESK. The CDR3 is 16 amino acids. This chain's CDR3 is CASSQDWAGSQGGYTF. The full variable domain, completed using reference TRBV14 and TRBJ1-2, is EAGVTQFPSHSVIEKGQTVTLRCDPISGHDNLYWYRRVMGKEIKFLLHFVKESKQDESGMPNNRFLAERTGGTYSTLKVQPAELEDSGVYFCASSQDWAGSQGGYTFGSGTRLTVV.

The chain uses TRBV2 and TRBJ2-2; without DNA, the TCRdb call of TRBD1 cannot be checked. Per germline, CDR1 SNHLY and CDR2 FYNNEI. This CDR3 has 13 amino acids. CDR3 amino acids: CQSGPLRTGELFF.